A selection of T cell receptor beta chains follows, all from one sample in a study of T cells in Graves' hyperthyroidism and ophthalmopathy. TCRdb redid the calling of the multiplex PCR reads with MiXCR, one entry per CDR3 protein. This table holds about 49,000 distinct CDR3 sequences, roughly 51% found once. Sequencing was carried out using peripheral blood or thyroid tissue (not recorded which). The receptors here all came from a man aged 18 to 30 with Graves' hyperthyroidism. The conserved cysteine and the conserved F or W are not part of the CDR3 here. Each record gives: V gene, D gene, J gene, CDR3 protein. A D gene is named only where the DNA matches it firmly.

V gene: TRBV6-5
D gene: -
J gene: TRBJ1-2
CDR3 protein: ASSYSGAPYGYT

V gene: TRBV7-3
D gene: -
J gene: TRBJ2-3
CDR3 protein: ASSPFTLGQDTQY

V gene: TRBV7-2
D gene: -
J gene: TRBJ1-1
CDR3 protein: ASSSDPAEAF

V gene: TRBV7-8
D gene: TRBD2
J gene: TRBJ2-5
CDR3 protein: ASSLTSGPYKETQY

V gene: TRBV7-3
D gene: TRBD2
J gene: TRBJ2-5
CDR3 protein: ASSSGTRASQY

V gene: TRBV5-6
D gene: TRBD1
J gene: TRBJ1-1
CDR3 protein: ASSATGGVDTEAF

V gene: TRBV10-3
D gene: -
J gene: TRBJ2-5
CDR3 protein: AISESSVSLGETQY

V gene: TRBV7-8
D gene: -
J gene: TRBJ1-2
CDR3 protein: ASSLGSSGNGYT

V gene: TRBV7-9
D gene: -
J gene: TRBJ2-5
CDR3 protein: ASSLTGQGQETQY

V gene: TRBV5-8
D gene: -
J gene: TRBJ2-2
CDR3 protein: ASSLDPAGEHTGELF

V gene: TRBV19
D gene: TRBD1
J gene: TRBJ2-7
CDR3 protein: ASSTTGTGVYEQC

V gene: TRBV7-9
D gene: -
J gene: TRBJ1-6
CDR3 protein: ASRGSNSPLH

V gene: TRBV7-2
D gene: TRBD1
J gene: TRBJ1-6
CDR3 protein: ASSLAPLTGGSPLH

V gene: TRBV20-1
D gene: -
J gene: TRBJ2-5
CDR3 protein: SARDQRGVQETQY

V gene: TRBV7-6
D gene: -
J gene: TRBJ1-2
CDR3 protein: ASSLDLGGNYGYT

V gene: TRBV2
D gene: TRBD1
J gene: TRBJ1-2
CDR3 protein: ASSYRGAPWSYT

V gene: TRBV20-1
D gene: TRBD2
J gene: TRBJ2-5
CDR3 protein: SARVERGIETQY

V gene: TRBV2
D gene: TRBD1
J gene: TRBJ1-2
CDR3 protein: ASSNDRDPGYT

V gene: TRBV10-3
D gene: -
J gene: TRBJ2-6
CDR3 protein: AIPGPGANVLT

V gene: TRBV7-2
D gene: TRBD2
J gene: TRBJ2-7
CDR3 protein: ASSMTSGGYEQY

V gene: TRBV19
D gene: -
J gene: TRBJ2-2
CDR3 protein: ASLTARHVNTGELF

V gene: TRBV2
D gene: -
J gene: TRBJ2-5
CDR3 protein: ASERGETQY

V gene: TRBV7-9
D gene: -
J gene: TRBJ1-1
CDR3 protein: ASSQTVMNTEAF

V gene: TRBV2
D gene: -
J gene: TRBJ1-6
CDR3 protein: ASIYGAALH

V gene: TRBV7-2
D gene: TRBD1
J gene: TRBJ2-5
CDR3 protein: ASSLGKGTGFVGLQETQY

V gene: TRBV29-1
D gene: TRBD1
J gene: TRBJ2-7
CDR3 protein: SVRTGDEQY

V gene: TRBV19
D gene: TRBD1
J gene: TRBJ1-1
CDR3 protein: ASSRDRSRTEAF

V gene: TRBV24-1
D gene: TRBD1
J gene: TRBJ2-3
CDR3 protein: ATRAGGVADTQY

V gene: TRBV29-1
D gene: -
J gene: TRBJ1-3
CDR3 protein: SGDAGNTIY

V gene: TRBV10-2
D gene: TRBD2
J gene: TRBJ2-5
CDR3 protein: ASSAGLAHGETQY

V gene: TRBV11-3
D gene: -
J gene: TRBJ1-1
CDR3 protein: ASSLDRGTEAF

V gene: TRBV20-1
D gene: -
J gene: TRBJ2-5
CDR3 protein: SASRVGETQY

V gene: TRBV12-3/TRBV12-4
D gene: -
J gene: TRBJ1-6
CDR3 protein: ASSFGGVNSPLH

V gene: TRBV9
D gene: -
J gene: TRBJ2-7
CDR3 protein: ASSVLPSADEQY

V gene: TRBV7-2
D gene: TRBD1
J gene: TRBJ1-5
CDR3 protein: ASSSEGTGDQPQH

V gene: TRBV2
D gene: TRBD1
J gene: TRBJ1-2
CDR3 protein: ASSDGQVYGYT

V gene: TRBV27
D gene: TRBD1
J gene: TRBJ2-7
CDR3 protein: ASSFWDRGYEQY

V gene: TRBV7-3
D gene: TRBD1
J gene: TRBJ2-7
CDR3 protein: ASRGTGVSGEQY

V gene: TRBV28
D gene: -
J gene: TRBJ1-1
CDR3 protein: ASNFHPRRNTEAF

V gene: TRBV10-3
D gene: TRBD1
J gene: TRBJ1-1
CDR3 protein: AISRTGRNTEAF

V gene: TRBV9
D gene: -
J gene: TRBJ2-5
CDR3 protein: AGSSRDGQQETQY

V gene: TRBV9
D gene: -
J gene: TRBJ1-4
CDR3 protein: ASSVFAGLGTNEKLF

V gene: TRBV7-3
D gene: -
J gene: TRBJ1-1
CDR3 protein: ASSIQKNTEAF

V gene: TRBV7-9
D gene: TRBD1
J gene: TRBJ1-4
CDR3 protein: ASSLTGLNEKLF

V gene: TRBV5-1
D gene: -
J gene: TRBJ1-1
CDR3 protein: ASSLGAEAF

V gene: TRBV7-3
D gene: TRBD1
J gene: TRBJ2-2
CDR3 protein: ASRGTGSTGELF

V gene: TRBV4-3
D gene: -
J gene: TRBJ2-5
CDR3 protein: ASSQAWGGETQY

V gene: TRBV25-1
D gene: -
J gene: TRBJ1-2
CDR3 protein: ASKDSGGGYT

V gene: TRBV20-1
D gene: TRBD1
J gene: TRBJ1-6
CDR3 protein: SSTGGYNSPLH

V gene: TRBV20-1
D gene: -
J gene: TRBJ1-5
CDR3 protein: SARLGGGQPQH

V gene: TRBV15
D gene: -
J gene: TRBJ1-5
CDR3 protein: ATSSVGAGYQPQH

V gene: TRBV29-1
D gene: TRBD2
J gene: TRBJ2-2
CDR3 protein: SVLAGVELF

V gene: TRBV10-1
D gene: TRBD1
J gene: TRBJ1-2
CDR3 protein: AIRRDRANYGYT

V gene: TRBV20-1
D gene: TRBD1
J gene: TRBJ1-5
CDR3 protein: SAIRQGARQPQH

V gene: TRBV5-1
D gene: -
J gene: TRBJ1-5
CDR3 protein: ASSLSGDTRNQPQH

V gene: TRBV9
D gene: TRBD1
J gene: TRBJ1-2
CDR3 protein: ASSRPGGGCHGYT

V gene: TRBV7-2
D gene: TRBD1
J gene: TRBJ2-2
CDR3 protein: ASSSGTGYTGELF

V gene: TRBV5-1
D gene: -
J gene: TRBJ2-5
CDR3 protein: ASSLYGFQETQY

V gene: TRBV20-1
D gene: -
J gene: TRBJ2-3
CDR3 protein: SARVTTSTDTQY

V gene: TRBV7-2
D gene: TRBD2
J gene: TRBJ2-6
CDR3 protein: ASSTGLAGVDGANVLT